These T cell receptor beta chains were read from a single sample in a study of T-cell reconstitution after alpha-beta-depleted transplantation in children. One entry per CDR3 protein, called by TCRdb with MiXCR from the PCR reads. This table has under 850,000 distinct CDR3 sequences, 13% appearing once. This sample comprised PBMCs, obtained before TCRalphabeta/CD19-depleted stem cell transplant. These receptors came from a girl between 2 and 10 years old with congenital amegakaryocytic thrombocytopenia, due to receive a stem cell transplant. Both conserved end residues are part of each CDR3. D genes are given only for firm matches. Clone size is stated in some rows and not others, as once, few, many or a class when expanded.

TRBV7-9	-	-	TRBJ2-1	TGTGCCAGCAGCTTAAGCGGTGGCGGTAATGAGCAGTTATTC	CASSLSGGGNEQLF
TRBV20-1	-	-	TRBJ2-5	TGCAGTGCAAACGGGGGAAAAGGGATGGAAGAGACCCAGTACTTC	CSANGGKGMEETQYF
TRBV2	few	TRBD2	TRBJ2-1	TGTGCCAGGCAACTAGCGTCCAGGGACGGCAATGAGCAGTTCTTC	CARQLASRDGNEQFF
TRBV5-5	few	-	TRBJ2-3	TGTGCCAGCAGCTTGGCCTATGCAGGGGAAGATACGCAGTATTTT	CASSLAYAGEDTQYF
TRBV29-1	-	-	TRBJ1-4	TGCAGCGTTGAGCGGGGGGCGCCTGAAAAACTGTTTTTT	CSVERGAPEKLFF
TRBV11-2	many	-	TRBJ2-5	TGTGCCAGCACCTCAGGGGTGTTGGAGACCCAGTACTTC	CASTSGVLETQYF
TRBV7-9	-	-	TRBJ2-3	TGTGCCAGCAGCACCCCCTTCCCACGATACGATACGCAGTATTTT	CASSTPFPRYDTQYF
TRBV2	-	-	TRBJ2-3	TGTGCCAGCTCTTGGGTCGCTAGCACAGATACGCAGTATTTT	CASSWVASTDTQYF
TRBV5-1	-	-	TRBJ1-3	TGCGCCAGCGGCGTGGAGGGATCGGGAACCATATATTTT	CASGVEGSGTIYF
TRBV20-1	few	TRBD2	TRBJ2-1	TGCAGTGCCAGGACTAGCGGGAGGGCCCGGAATGAGCAGTTCTTC	CSARTSGRARNEQFF
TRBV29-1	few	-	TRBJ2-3	TGCAGCGTTGTGGGGTCTAGCACAGATACGCAGTATTTT	CSVVGSSTDTQYF
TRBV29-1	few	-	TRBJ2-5	TGCAGCGTTACAGGGTTGCCGGAGGAGACCCAGTACTTC	CSVTGLPEETQYF
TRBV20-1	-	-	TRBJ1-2	TGCAGTGCTAGAGTTTGGCAGGGCCGGGCTGCGGGGGGCTACACCTTC	CSARVWQGRAAGGYTF
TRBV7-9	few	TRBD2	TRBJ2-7	TGTGCCAGCAGCTTAGGTATGGCTAGCGGGATACGCGAGCAGTACTTC	CASSLGMASGIREQYF
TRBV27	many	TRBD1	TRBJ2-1	TGTGCCAGCAGCAGAGGGACAGCCCCTTACAATGAGCAGTTCTTC	CASSRGTAPYNEQFF
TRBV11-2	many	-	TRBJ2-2	TGTGCCAGCAGTTTAGGCGCGGGGACCGGGGAGCTGTTTTTT	CASSLGAGTGELFF
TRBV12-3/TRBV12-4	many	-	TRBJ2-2	TGTGCCAGCAGTTTAGCGGGAGGATTCACCGGGGAGCTGTTTTTT	CASSLAGGFTGELFF
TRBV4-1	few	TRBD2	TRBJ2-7	TGCGCCAGCAGCCAAGGCCCTCTAGCGGGAGGGCCATCCTACGAGCAGTACTTC	CASSQGPLAGGPSYEQYF
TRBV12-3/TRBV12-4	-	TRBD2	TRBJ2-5	TGTGCCAGCAGGACAGGACTAGCGGGGGCCCAAGAGACCCAGTACTTC	CASRTGLAGAQETQYF
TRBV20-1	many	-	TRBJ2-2	TGCAGTGCCAGGGGTGGATTGGGGAGTAACACCGGGGAGCTGTTTTTT	CSARGGLGSNTGELFF
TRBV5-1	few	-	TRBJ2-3	TGCGCCAGCAGCTTGGTGGGTTTCACAGATACGCAGTATTTT	CASSLVGFTDTQYF
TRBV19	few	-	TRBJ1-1	TGTGCCAGTAGTGTGTTCGAGGGTGGGGGTCGTGAAGCTTTCTTT	CASSVFEGGGREAFF
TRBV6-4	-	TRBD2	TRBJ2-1	TGTGCCAGCAGTCCCGCAGGGCGCGGGAGGGTCATTTCCTACAATGAGCAGTTCTTC	CASSPAGRGRVISYNEQFF
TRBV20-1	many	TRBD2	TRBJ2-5	TGCAGTGCTCTGACTAGCGGACAAGAGACCCAGTACTTC	CSALTSGQETQYF
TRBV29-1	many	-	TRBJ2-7	TGCAGCGTCCGGACAGACTCCTACGAGCAGTACTTC	CSVRTDSYEQYF
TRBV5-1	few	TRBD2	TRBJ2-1	TGCGCCAGCAGCTTGGGCCTAGCGGGAGGTATGGATGAGCAGTTCTTC	CASSLGLAGGMDEQFF
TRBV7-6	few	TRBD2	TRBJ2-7	TGTGCCAGCAGCCCATCTTCTAGCGGGACTTCCTACGAGCAGTACTTC	CASSPSSSGTSYEQYF
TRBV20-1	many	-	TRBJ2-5	TGCAGTGCTCCGGTTTATTTCCTAGCGAATCAAGAGACCCAGTACTTC	CSAPVYFLANQETQYF
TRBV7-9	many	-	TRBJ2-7	TGTGCCAGCAGCGAAAGCGGAAATTCCTACGAGCAGTACTTC	CASSESGNSYEQYF
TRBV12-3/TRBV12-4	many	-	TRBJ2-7	TGTGCCAGCAGTTCCCCCGGGACTTCCTCCTACGAGCAGTACTTC	CASSSPGTSSYEQYF
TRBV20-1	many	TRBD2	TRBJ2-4	TGCAGTGCTAGAGATCTCACGGGACTAGGGGCCAAAAACATTCAGTACTTC	CSARDLTGLGAKNIQYF
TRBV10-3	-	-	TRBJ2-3	TGTGCCATCGAGGGGACTGGCGGGGGCACAGATACGCAGTATTTT	CAIEGTGGGTDTQYF
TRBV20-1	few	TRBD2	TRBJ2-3	TGCAGTGCTAGAGATCCTCGACTAGCGGGATCTGGCACAGATACGCAGTATTTT	CSARDPRLAGSGTDTQYF
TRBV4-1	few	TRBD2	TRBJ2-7	TGCGCCAGCAGCCAAGAAAGAGGACTAGCGGCCTACGAGCAGTACTTC	CASSQERGLAAYEQYF
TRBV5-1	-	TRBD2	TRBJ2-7	TGCGCCAGCAGCTTTGGGGGGCTGATAGCGGGAGGTCGTTCCTACGAGCAGTACTTC	CASSFGGLIAGGRSYEQYF
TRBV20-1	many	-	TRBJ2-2	TGCAGTGCTGAATTTTCGGGAGCAGGAACCGGGGAGCTGTTTTTT	CSAEFSGAGTGELFF
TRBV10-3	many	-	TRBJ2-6	TGTGCCATCAGTGGGCGCGGGACGGGGTTCTCTGGGGCCAACGTCCTGACTTTC	CAISGRGTGFSGANVLTF